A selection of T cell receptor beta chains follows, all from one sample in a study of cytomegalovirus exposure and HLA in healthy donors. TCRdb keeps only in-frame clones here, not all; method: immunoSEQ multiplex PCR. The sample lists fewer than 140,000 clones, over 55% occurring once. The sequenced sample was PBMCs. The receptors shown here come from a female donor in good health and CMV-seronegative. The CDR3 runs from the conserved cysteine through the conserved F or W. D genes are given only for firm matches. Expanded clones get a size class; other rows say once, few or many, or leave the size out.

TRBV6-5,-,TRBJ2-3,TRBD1,CASSYVGQGADTQYF,TGTGCCAGCAGTTATGTGGGACAGGGGGCAGATACGCAGTATTTT
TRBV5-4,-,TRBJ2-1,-,CASSIDGDEQFF,TGTGCCAGCAGCATCGACGGGGATGAGCAGTTCTTC
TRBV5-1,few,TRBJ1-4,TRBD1,CASSLWTGGREKLFF,TGCGCCAGCAGCTTGTGGACAGGGGGACGCGAAAAACTGTTTTTT
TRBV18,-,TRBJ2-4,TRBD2,CASSPLGLALAKNIQYF,TGTGCCAGCTCACCACTAGGACTAGCTCTAGCCAAAAACATTCAGTACTTC
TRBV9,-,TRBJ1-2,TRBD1,CASSTQGQNYGYTF,TGTGCCAGCAGCACCCAGGGACAGAACTATGGCTACACCTTC
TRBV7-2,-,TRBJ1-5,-,CASSLGRGMGNQPQHF,TGTGCCAGCAGCTTAGGAAGGGGAATGGGCAATCAGCCCCAGCATTTT
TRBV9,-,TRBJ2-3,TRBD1,CASSERTGDSRRNTQYF,TGTGCCAGCAGCGAACGGACAGGGGATAGTCGGAGGAATACGCAGTATTTT
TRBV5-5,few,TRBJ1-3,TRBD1,CASSLPGTGGANSGNTIYF,TGTGCCAGCAGCTTGCCCGGGACAGGGGGCGCGAACTCTGGAAACACCATATATTTT
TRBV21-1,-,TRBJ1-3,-,CASSRGNRAYSGNTIYF,TGTGCCAGCAGCAGAGGTAACAGGGCTTACTCTGGAAACACCATATATTTT
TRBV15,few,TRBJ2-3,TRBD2,CATSREYSGGPGTQYF,TGTGCCACCAGCAGAGAGTATTCGGGAGGGCCGGGGACGCAGTATTTT
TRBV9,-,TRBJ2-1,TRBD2,CASSAHPGLAAHNEQFF,TGTGCCAGCAGCGCCCACCCGGGACTAGCGGCCCACAATGAGCAGTTCTTC
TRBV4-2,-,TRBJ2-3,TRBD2,CASSLVAGELGYGADTQYF,TGTGCCAGCAGCCTCGTAGCGGGAGAGCTCGGCTACGGCGCAGATACGCAGTATTTT
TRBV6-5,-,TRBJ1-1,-,CAAHGQWGPNTEAFF,TGTGCCGCCCACGGTCAGTGGGGCCCTAACACTGAAGCTTTCTTT
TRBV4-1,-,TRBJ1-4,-,CASSQDRVATNEKLFF,TGCGCCAGCAGCCAAGACAGGGTAGCAACTAATGAAAAACTGTTTTTT
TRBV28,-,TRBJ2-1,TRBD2,CASSSTLLAGSYNEQFF,TGTGCCAGCAGCTCAACCCTCTTAGCGGGATCCTACAATGAGCAGTTCTTC
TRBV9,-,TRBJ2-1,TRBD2,CASSASGSYNEQFF,TGTGCCAGCAGCGCTAGCGGGAGCTACAATGAGCAGTTCTTC
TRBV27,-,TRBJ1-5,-,CASSLYRASNQPQHF,TGTGCCAGCAGTTTATACAGGGCCTCCAATCAGCCCCAGCATTTT
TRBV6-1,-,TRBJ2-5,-,CASSDLLVTETQYF,TGTGCCAGCAGTGACTTACTCGTAACAGAGACCCAGTACTTC
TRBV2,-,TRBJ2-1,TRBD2,CASSVAGGGDEQFF,TGTGCCAGCAGTGTGGCGGGAGGGGGGGATGAGCAGTTCTTC
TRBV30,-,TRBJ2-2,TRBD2,CAWTSGANTGELFF,TGTGCCTGGACTAGCGGAGCGAACACCGGGGAGCTGTTTTTT
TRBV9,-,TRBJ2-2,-,CASSKRGTGELFF,TGTGCCAGCAGCAAACGGGGAACCGGGGAGCTGTTTTTT
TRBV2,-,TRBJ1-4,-,CASNPGRGSAGEKLFF,TGTGCCAGCAACCCGGGTCGGGGTAGCGCGGGTGAAAAACTGTTTTTT
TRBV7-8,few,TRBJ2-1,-,CASSLGLGRRSSYNEQFF,TGTGCCAGCAGCTTAGGTCTGGGCCGCAGAAGCTCCTACAATGAGCAGTTCTTC
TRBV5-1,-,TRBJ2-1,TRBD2,CASSLGLAGNNSYNEQFF,TGCGCCAGCAGCTTGGGACTAGCGGGGAATAACTCCTACAATGAGCAGTTCTTC
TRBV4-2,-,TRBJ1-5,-,CASSLTGMGNQPQHF,TGTGCCAGCAGCCTCACAGGGATGGGCAATCAGCCCCAGCATTTT
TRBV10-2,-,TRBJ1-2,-,CASSQGLYGYTF,TGCGCCAGCAGTCAGGGGCTCTATGGCTACACCTTC
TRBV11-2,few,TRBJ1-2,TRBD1,CASSLVRGQGMDGYTF,TGTGCCAGCAGCTTAGTCCGGGGACAGGGAATGGATGGCTACACCTTC
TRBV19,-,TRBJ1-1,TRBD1,CASSIGTGGYTEAFF,TGTGCCAGTAGTATAGGGACAGGGGGCTACACTGAAGCTTTCTTT
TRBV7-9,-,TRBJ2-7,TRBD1,CASSPKPGQAYEQYF,TGTGCCAGCAGCCCCAAACCGGGACAGGCGTACGAGCAGTACTTC
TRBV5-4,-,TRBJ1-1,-,CASSLAGGGAEAFF,TGTGCCAGCAGCTTGGCGGGGGGAGGCGCTGAAGCTTTCTTT
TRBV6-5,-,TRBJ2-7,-,CASSYRGSGSYEQYF,TGTGCCAGCAGTTACAGGGGGAGTGGATCCTACGAGCAGTACTTC
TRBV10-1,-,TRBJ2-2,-,CASSESTGANTGELFF,TGCGCCAGCAGTGAGTCGACCGGGGCGAACACCGGGGAGCTGTTTTTT
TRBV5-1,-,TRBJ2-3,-,CASSLKGEADTQYF,TGCGCCAGCAGCTTGAAAGGGGAGGCAGATACGCAGTATTTT
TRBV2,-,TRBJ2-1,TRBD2,CASSDGPWPASGTANEQFF,TGTGCCAGCAGTGACGGCCCTTGGCCGGCTAGCGGGACAGCCAATGAGCAGTTCTTC
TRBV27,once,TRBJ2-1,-,CASSASRGSHEQFF,TGTGCCAGCAGTGCTTCGAGGGGGAGCCATGAGCAGTTCTTC
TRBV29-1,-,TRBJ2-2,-,CSAGGGKGGFAGELFF,TGCAGCGCTGGGGGGGGCAAGGGAGGGTTCGCCGGGGAGCTGTTTTTT
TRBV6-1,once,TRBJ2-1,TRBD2,CASSELAGGEQFF,TGTGCCAGCAGTGAACTAGCGGGGGGTGAGCAGTTCTTC